The rows below give T cell receptor beta chains drawn from one sample of a study of Graves' ophthalmopathy and Graves' hyperthyroidism. TCRdb processed the multiplex PCR reads anew with MiXCR; each CDR3 protein has one entry. In the table there are some 400,000 distinct CDR3 sequences, about a sixth of which are singletons. The sample taken for sequencing was peripheral blood. The origin of the receptors is a woman in her late teens or twenties with Graves' ophthalmopathy. The CDR3 runs from the conserved cysteine through the conserved F or W. A D gene is named only where the DNA matches it firmly. Clone size appears in some rows only: once, few, many, or a class for an expanded clone.

TRBD2,TRBJ2-7,.,TRBV9,TGTGCCAGCAGCCCCTGGGGGGGAGGGTCCTACGAGCAGTACTTC,CASSPWGGGSYEQYF
.,TRBJ1-1,.,TRBV10-3,TGTGCCATCAGTGACCTCAGTTATGGGAACACTGAAGCTTTCTTT,CAISDLSYGNTEAFF
.,TRBJ1-1,many,TRBV11-2,TGTGCCAGCAGCGATTTACGGCCTGACACTGAAGCTTTCTTT,CASSDLRPDTEAFF
.,TRBJ2-4,many,TRBV20-1,TGCAGTGCCTTCCAGAGGGCCAAAAACATTCAGTACTTC,CSAFQRAKNIQYF
.,TRBJ2-6,few,TRBV11-2,TGTGCCAGCAGCTTAGGGGGCACGAACTCTGGGGCCAACGTCCTGACTTTC,CASSLGGTNSGANVLTF
.,TRBJ1-1,many,TRBV29-1,TGCAGCGTTACGAGCGGTCCTGAAGCTTTCTTT,CSVTSGPEAFF
.,TRBJ2-7,many,TRBV27,TGTGCCAGCAGTTTTCTTGCGGGAAGCTACGAGCAGTACTTC,CASSFLAGSYEQYF
TRBD2,TRBJ2-7,.,TRBV20-1,TGCAGTGCAGAAAGCGGGGGACCCTACGAGCAGTACTTC,CSAESGGPYEQYF
.,TRBJ1-5,many,TRBV11-2,TGTGCCAGCAGCTTATTTGCAACGGGGCTGGGGCCCCAGCATTTT,CASSLFATGLGPQHF
.,TRBJ1-5,.,TRBV6-5,TGTGCCAGCAGTTACTCTCGGCAGGCGGGCAATCAGCCCCAGCATTTT,CASSYSRQAGNQPQHF
.,TRBJ2-5,.,TRBV7-2,TGTGCCAGCAGCTTAGCGGCGGGGTGGGGAGGAACCCAGTACTTC,CASSLAAGWGGTQYF
.,TRBJ1-5,many,TRBV6-1,TGTGCCAGCAGTGAAGCGCAAGGCAATCAGCCCCAGCATTTT,CASSEAQGNQPQHF
TRBD2,TRBJ2-2,many,TRBV27,TGTGCCAGCACCCAAGCGGGAGGTCCTACCGGGGAGCTGTTTTTT,CASTQAGGPTGELFF
.,TRBJ1-1,many,TRBV19,TGTGCCAGTACCTCACTGACAGGAGAGGTGAACACTGAAGCTTTCTTT,CASTSLTGEVNTEAFF
.,TRBJ2-7,many,TRBV19,TGTGCCAGTAGTATTGGGGGAACAGGTACCTACGAGCAGTACTTC,CASSIGGTGTYEQYF
.,TRBJ2-2,many,TRBV5-1,TGCGCCAGCAGCCCGGGGACGATCGGGGAGCTGTTTTTT,CASSPGTIGELFF
.,TRBJ2-7,many,TRBV30,TGTGCCTGGAGTGTCGGGGGAAAGCTCTACGAGCAGTACTTC,CAWSVGGKLYEQYF
.,TRBJ1-2,.,TRBV6-5,TGTGCCAGCAGTTATTCGGCAGGCTCCCTCTATGGCTACACCTTC,CASSYSAGSLYGYTF
TRBD2,TRBJ2-7,many,TRBV7-2,TGTGCCAGCAGCGCCGGACTAGCGGAGACCTACGAGCAGTACTTC,CASSAGLAETYEQYF
.,TRBJ1-5,many,TRBV6-5,TGTGCCACTACGCTGAGGGTTCATCAGCCCCAGCATTTT,CATTLRVHQPQHF
TRBD1,TRBJ2-7,many,TRBV6-4,TGTGCCAGCAGTCCCAGACGACAGGGGATCGGTGCCACCTACGAGCAGTACTTC,CASSPRRQGIGATYEQYF
.,TRBJ2-7,.,TRBV29-1,TGCAGCGTTGAAGAGGGTGGAGGGGAATACGAGCAGTACTTC,CSVEEGGGEYEQYF
TRBD2,TRBJ2-7,many,TRBV20-1,TGCAGTGCTAGAGACCCGGGACTAAACTACGAGCAGTACTTC,CSARDPGLNYEQYF
TRBD1,TRBJ1-2,many,TRBV4-3,TGCGCCAGCAGCCAAGATCTGACGACAGGGATGGTGGGCTACACCTTC,CASSQDLTTGMVGYTF
.,TRBJ1-1,many,TRBV29-1,TGCAGCGTTGAGGGTCACCAGGGGACTGAAGCTTTCTTT,CSVEGHQGTEAFF
.,TRBJ1-3,many,TRBV6-2/TRBV6-3,TGTGCCAGCAGCCTCAGAGTCGACTCTGGAAACACCATATATTTT,CASSLRVDSGNTIYF
.,TRBJ1-1,.,TRBV11-2,TGTGCCAGCAGCTCCCCCCGGGACGGGGAAGCTTTCTTT,CASSSPRDGEAFF
.,TRBJ1-6,many,TRBV3-1,TGTGCCAGCAGCCAAGAGACAGGACATTCCAATACCCACTCACCCCTCCACTTT,CASSQETGHSNTHSPLHF
.,TRBJ2-7,many,TRBV27,TGTGCCAGCAGTTTATACGGGGACGAGCAGTACTTC,CASSLYGDEQYF
.,TRBJ1-1,many,TRBV24-1,TGTGCCACCAGTGGACCCCCCAGGGTGAACACTGAAGCTTTCTTT,CATSGPPRVNTEAFF
.,TRBJ1-3,.,TRBV2,TGTGCCAACAATCCTCAGGGGATTGGAAACACCATATATTTT,CANNPQGIGNTIYF